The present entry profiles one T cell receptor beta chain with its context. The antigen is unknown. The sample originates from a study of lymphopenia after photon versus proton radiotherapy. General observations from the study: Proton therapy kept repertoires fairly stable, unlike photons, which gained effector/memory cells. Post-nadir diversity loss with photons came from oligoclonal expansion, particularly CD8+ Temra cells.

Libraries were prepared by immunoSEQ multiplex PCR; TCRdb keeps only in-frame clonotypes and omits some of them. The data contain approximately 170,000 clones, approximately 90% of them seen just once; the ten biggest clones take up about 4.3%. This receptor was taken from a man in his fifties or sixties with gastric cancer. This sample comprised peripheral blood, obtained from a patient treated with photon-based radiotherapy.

The DNA for the CDR3 is TGTGCCAGCAGCTTAGCAGGGGACAATAACTATGGCTACACCTTC. Its protein product is CASSLAGDNNYGYTF. The chain links TRBV7-2 to TRBJ1-2, with D possibly matching TRBD1 (6 bases). Per germline, CDR1 SGHTA and CDR2 FQGNSA. The CDR3 totals 15 residues. V was shortened by 0 bases and J by 1 base, with 9 bases between the two germline ends.